This TCR beta chain was retrieved from a study of cytomegalovirus exposure and HLA in healthy donors. The PCR employed 60 Vbeta primers together with 13 Jbeta primers. Some clones are missing from TCRdb's copy, which holds only in-frame ones; the method was immunoSEQ multiplex PCR. The repertoire holds 150,000 to 200,000 clones, with approximately 72% as singletons. In the case of this clone: This CDR3 is also generated by other DNA sequences in the sample.

The specimen sequenced was PBMCs. The origin of this receptor is a female donor in good health and CMV-seronegative.

The CDR3 sequence: CAWSGQGTEAFF. CDR3 DNA sequence: TGTGCCTGGAGTGGACAGGGCACTGAAGCTTTCTTT. The chain carries TRBV30 and TRBJ1-1, with 7 bases lining up with TRBD1. The CDR3 spans 12 residues. After removal of 1 base from V and 4 bases from J, the junction contained 0 bases not matched to a gene. Germline V gives CDR1 GTSNPN, CDR2 SVGIG (reference sequence).